This T cell receptor (beta chain) was sequenced for a study of B cell selection in AIRE deficiency. Whole-study findings and limits: Patient Tconv cells held around a third of Treg sequences shared by healthy donors. Of 3,000 to 4,500 shared Treg TCRbeta sequences, over 30% were healthy-only, just over 9% patient-only. Shorter CDR3s marked shared Treg sequences, biased toward few non-templated insertions.

As processed by the authors: Patients' Tregs yielded approximately 52,000 distinct TCRbeta sequences; donors' approximately 9.6x10^4. TCRdb's table, derived via immunoSEQ multiplex PCR, lists solely in-frame clones and lacks some. D and trimming were read from the DNA, whereas the V and J calls and clone size are those reported in that table. This table holds 20,000 to 25,000 clones, approximately 94% found once. The regulatory T cell sort gate was CD4+CD25hiCD127low/negative. Comments on this clone: Its antigen is unidentified.

V was trimmed by 0 bases and J by 4 bases, leaving 12 bases between them. The CDR3 runs 16 residues. Looked up from germline, CDR1 is KGHSH and CDR2 is LQKENI. The sample was Tregs sorted from PBMCs. The TCR sequence derives from a human donor with AIRE deficiency. This rearrangement joins TRBV18 to TRBJ2-2; a possible D gene is TRBD1 (6 bases). The CDR3 region is CASSPPGGAVTGELFF. The DNA of the CDR3 is TGTGCCAGCTCACCACCAGGGGGAGCGGTCACCGGGGAGCTGTTTTTT.